These 32 T cell receptor beta chains were all obtained from the same sample, sequenced in a study of lymphopenia after photon versus proton radiotherapy. The repertoire was sequenced with immunoSEQ multiplex PCR; TCRdb's copy has only in-frame clones and lacks some. The table lists 75,000 to 90,000 clones, about 83% of them singletons, with more than 1.2% in the top ten. Sequences were derived from peripheral blood, sampled from a patient treated with proton-based radiotherapy. Source of these receptors: a man in his 60s with pancreatic cancer.

The V gene is TRBV19, the J gene TRBJ2-2, with 7 bases identical to TRBD2. The CDR3 has 14 amino acids. After removal of 8 bases from V and 2 bases from J, the junction contained 5 bases not matched to a gene. Germline values: CDR1 LNHDA, CDR2 SQIVND (reference sequence). The DNA for the CDR3 is TGTGCCAGTTCGGCTAGCGGTAACACCGGGGAGCTGTTTTTT. Protein sequence: CASSASGNTGELFF.

The chain uses TRBV7-9 and TRBJ2-1; tentatively, D is TRBD2 (5 bases). The CDR3 runs 13 residues. Germline loops: CDR1 SEHNR, CDR2 FQNEAQ (reference sequence). Trimming removed 8 bases at V and 3 bases at J, with 11 bases between. For the CDR3, the DNA is TGTGCCAGCGGATACGGGGTCTACAATGAGCAGTTCTTC. Amino acids: CASGYGVYNEQFF.

The rearrangement uses TRBV29-1 and TRBJ2-1; 8 bases are shared with TRBD2. With 0 bases clipped from V and 4 bases from J, the junction kept 8 bases outside the gene matches. Germline CDR1 reads SQVTM; CDR2 reads ANQGSEA. The CDR3 runs to 16 residues. The CDR3 reads CSVEDPGREAYNEQFF. The CDR3 nucleotides are TGCAGCGTTGAAGACCCGGGGCGGGAGGCGTACAATGAGCAGTTCTTC.

The chain carries TRBV27 and TRBJ2-7; 8 positions agree with TRBD2. Trimming cost V 5 bases and J 6 bases; bases outside gene matches: 15. Germline lookup yields CDR1 MNHEY and CDR2 SMNVEV (reference sequence). The CDR3 extends over 16 amino acids. In DNA form, the CDR3 reads TGTGCCAGCAGTCATCAAGCGGGAGCCTTTCCCCCCGAGCAGTACTTC. Protein: CASSHQAGAFPPEQYF.

CDR3 residues: CAISEAGGPSPDEQYF. CDR3 in DNA: TGTGCCATCAGTGAAGCGGGAGGGCCGAGTCCTGACGAGCAGTACTTC. The chain has TRBV10-3 and TRBJ2-7; 10 bases match TRBD2. J lost 5 bases, V lost 3 bases, and 10 bases had no gene match. The CDR3 loop spans 16 amino acids. Germline V gene lookup returns CDR1 ENHRY and CDR2 SYGVKD.

This rearrangement joins TRBV28 to TRBJ2-1; 7 bases fit TRBD2. Trimming at V came to 5 bases and at J to 7 bases, leaving 17 bases not matched to a gene. The germline V gene has CDR1 MDHEN and CDR2 SYDVKM. The CDR3 loop spans 17 amino acids. This CDR3 reads CASSPTTGTTPWNEQFF. The CDR3 DNA sequence: TGTGCCAGCAGTCCAACAACCGGGACTACCCCGTGGAATGAGCAGTTCTTC.

J is TRBJ2-5 and V is TRBV5-5; D tentatively fits TRBD1 or TRBD2 (5 bases each). The CDR3 sequence is 14 residues long. The germline CDR1 and CDR2 sequences are SGHKS and YYEKEE (reference sequence). Trimming took 6 bases from V and 0 from J, leaving 12 bases between them. CDR3 residues: CASTPGLNQETQYF. The CDR3 nucleotides are TGTGCCAGCACCCCGGGGCTCAACCAAGAGACCCAGTACTTC.

There are a few counts of this clone. Written as DNA, the CDR3 is TGTGCCAGCAGCTTAGGTCTAGCGGGAGCCGAGCAGTACTTC. Translating it yields CASSLGLAGAEQYF. The chain couples TRBV11-3 to TRBJ2-7; 10 positions agree with TRBD2. V was pared by 1 base and J by 6 bases, with 3 bases of the junction left unmatched. CDR3 length: 14 amino acids. Germline V CDR1 and CDR2: SGHNT, YENEEA.

The genes are TRBV4-1 and TRBJ2-1; D may be TRBD2 (5 bases). The ends were cut back, 0 bases at V and 3 bases at J, with 15 bases in the middle. This CDR3 region has 17 residues. Germline V gene lookup returns CDR1 MGHRA and CDR2 YSYEKL. The CDR3 sequence: CASSQDRREQDYNEQFF. The CDR3 nucleotides are TGCGCCAGCAGCCAAGATCGTAGGGAGCAAGACTACAATGAGCAGTTCTTC.

This chain connects TRBV6-1 to TRBJ2-7; unclear D gene. The CDR3 covers 12 residues. V dropped 11 bases and J dropped 4 bases, with 15 bases sitting between them. Germline V gene data show CDR1 as MNHNS and CDR2 as SASEGT. The CDR3 reads CALSLRSYEQYF. The CDR3 nucleotides are TGTGCCCTCAGTCTGAGGAGTTACGAGCAGTACTTC.

The chain uses TRBV10-3 and TRBJ1-5; D unclear. Between the trimmed V and J ends, which lost 0 bases and 4 bases, there was a span of 13 bases. The CDR3 totals 16 residues. Germline CDR1 reads ENHRY; CDR2 reads SYGVKD. As DNA, the CDR3 is TGTGCCATCAGTGAGTCGGGAGGGATTACGAATCAGCCCCAGCATTTT. Its protein product is CAISESGGITNQPQHF.

The V call is TRBV7-2, the J call TRBJ2-7, with 7 bases that match TRBD1. CDR1 and CDR2 from the germline V gene are SGHTA and FQGNSA. There are 15 residues in the CDR3. With V trimmed by 0 bases and J by 5 bases, 7 bases remained unmatched. This CDR3 is CASSLAGQPLDEQYF. Written as DNA, the CDR3 is TGTGCCAGCAGCTTAGCGGGACAGCCCTTAGACGAGCAGTACTTC.

The chain combines TRBV6-1 with TRBJ2-7, with 7 nucleotides matching TRBD2. The trim removed 6 bases at V and 2 bases at J, leaving 10 bases unmatched. Germline V gene lookup returns CDR1 MNHNS and CDR2 SASEGT. CDR3 size: 15 residues. This chain's CDR3 is CASRGRLADPYEQYF. CDR3 DNA sequence: TGTGCCAGCAGGGGGAGACTAGCCGACCCCTACGAGCAGTACTTC.

The chain couples TRBV5-4 to TRBJ2-3, with 9 bases aligning to TRBD2. V was pared by 3 bases and J by 2 bases, with 7 bases of the junction left unmatched. Germline lookup yields CDR1 SGHNT and CDR2 YYREEE (reference sequence). This CDR3 has 16 amino acids. CDR3 sequence: CASSSGTSRSTDTQYF. CDR3 nucleotide sequence: TGTGCCAGCAGCTCCGGGACTAGCCGATCCACAGATACGCAGTATTTT.

This clone was counted between two and nine times. V gene TRBV14 combines with J gene TRBJ2-7; either TRBD1 or TRBD2 may fit D (5 bases each). The CDR3 extends over 14 amino acids. V was clipped by 4 bases and J by 2 bases, with 12 bases between them. The germline V gene encodes CDR1 SGHDN and CDR2 FVKESK. The CDR3 sequence: CASSLGPTTYEQYF. CDR3 bases: TGTGCCAGCAGCCTGGGACCGACTACCTACGAGCAGTACTTC.

This clone appeared once. The chain links TRBV4-1 to TRBJ1-2; D gene ambiguous. V lost 3 bases to trimming and J lost 3 bases, with 14 bases between them. In germline, CDR1 is MGHRA, CDR2 YSYEKL. This CDR3 is 15 amino acids long. The CDR3 DNA reads TGCGCCAGCAGCCAGGTCCGGACGTCTCACTATGGCTACACCTTC. Translation: CASSQVRTSHYGYTF.

The J gene is TRBJ2-7, the V gene TRBV5-1, with TRBD2 identical over 10 bases. Germline V gene lookup returns CDR1 SGHRS and CDR2 YFSETQ. This CDR3 comprises 14 residues. The ends lost 6 bases at V and 7 bases at J; junction bases unmatched: 10. The CDR3 bases are TGCGCCAGCACCTCTCTAGCGGGAGCGAGGGAGCAGTACTTC. Protein sequence: CASTSLAGAREQYF.

The chain combines TRBV6-5 with TRBJ2-7; perhaps TRBD1 as D (6 bases). This CDR3 spans 15 amino acids. Germline loops: CDR1 MNHEY, CDR2 SVGAGI. Trimming pared 2 bases from V and 3 bases from J, leaving 14 bases between. The DNA of the CDR3 is TGTGCCAGCAGTTACGGGGGCAGTGGGAACTACGAGCAGTACTTC. This encodes CASSYGGSGNYEQYF.

The chain recombines TRBV16 with TRBJ1-1; a weak D match, TRBD1 (5 bases). The CDR3 length is 16 residues. V lost 1 base and J 0 bases, leaving 12 bases between the germline ends. CDR1 is KGHSY, CDR2 FQNENV, per germline. CDR3 amino acids: CASSQLTDIMNTEAFF. CDR3 sequence (DNA): TGTGCCAGCAGCCAATTGACAGACATAATGAACACTGAAGCTTTCTTT.

Turning to this clone: The same CDR3 also results from other DNA sequences found in this sample. This chain connects TRBV5-1 to TRBJ2-5; no clear D. The germline V gene has CDR1 SGHRS and CDR2 YFSETQ. The CDR3 covers 11 residues. The V end was cut by 2 bases, the J end by 2 bases, with 1 base between. The CDR3 DNA reads as TGCGCCAGCAGCTTTCAAGAGACCCAGTACTTC. As protein: CASSFQETQYF. The full variable domain, with the rest looked up from reference TRBV5-1 and TRBJ2-5, is KAGVTQTPRYLIKTRGQQVTLSCSPISGHRSVSWYQQTPGQGLQFLFEYFSETQRNKGNFPGRFSGRQFSNSRSEMNVSTLELGDSALYLCASSFQETQYFGPGTRLLVL.

The chain recombines TRBV30 with TRBJ1-5; no reliable D call. This CDR3 region has 15 residues. The germline V gene encodes CDR1 GTSNPN and CDR2 SVGIG (reference sequence). The ends were cut back, 0 bases at V and 7 bases at J, with 16 bases in the middle. CDR3 coding DNA: TGTGCCTGGAGTGTAAAGGGAACCCCCGGGCAGCCCCAGCATTTT. Its protein product is CAWSVKGTPGQPQHF.

The rearrangement uses TRBV15 and TRBJ2-3; 12 bases fit TRBD2. Germline values: CDR1 LNHNV, CDR2 YYDKDF (reference sequence). The CDR3 runs to 16 residues. V lost 5 bases and J lost 6; bases outside the gene matches: 9. CDR3 sequence (DNA): TGTGCCACCAGCCGGGGGACTAGCGGGCTGGTGGATACGCAGTATTTT. It is translated as CATSRGTSGLVDTQYF.

J is TRBJ1-5 and V is TRBV12-5; D is possibly TRBD1 (6 bases). This CDR3 has 13 residues. CDR1 LGHNT and CDR2 FRNRAP come from the germline V gene. V was clipped by 6 bases and J by 4 bases, with 10 bases between them. The CDR3: CASGVGGNQPQHF. The CDR3 nucleotides read TGTGCTAGTGGGGTAGGGGGGAATCAGCCCCAGCATTTT. The full variable domain, with the rest looked up from reference TRBV12-5 and TRBJ1-5, is DARVTQTPRHKVTEMGQEVTMRCQPILGHNTVFWYRQTMMQGLELLAYFRNRAPLDDSGMPKDRFSAEMPDATLATLKIQPSEPRDSAVYFCASGVGGNQPQHFGDGTRLSIL.

This clone has just a few counts. The chain links TRBV5-1 to TRBJ1-2; perhaps TRBD1 as D (5 bases). Germline loops: CDR1 SGHRS, CDR2 YFSETQ. CDR3 length equals 13 residues. V was cut by 4 bases and J by 7 bases, with 14 bases left in between. CDR3 protein: CASSVQEGRGYTF. DNA of the CDR3: TGCGCCAGCAGCGTTCAGGAGGGGCGTGGCTACACCTTC.

This sequence joins TRBV28 and TRBJ2-7; TRBD1 agrees at 8 bases. Trimming removed 8 bases from V and 5 bases from J; junction bases left unmatched: 8. Germline assignment: CDR1 MDHEN and CDR2 SYDVKM. The CDR3 totals 13 residues. CDR3 DNA sequence: TGTGCCAGCGGAGGACAGGGCCCCCACGAGCAGTACTTC. Translating gives CASGGQGPHEQYF.

The chain joins TRBV7-9 to TRBJ2-6, with 7 bases identical to TRBD1. V lost 1 base and J lost 0; bases outside the gene matches: 3. The CDR3 contains 17 residues. Germline CDR1 and CDR2: SEHNR and FQNEAQ (reference sequence). CDR3 amino acids: CASSLDRGYSGANVLTF. In DNA form, the CDR3 reads TGTGCCAGCAGCTTAGACAGGGGTTACTCTGGGGCCAACGTCCTGACTTTC.

This clone was picked up a small number of times. The chain is built from TRBV6-1 and TRBJ1-2; no reliable D call. Between the trimmed V and J ends, which lost 1 base and 8 bases, there was a span of 11 bases. The germline V gene has CDR1 MNHNS and CDR2 SASEGT. The CDR3 contains 13 residues. CDR3: CASSEGQDRGYTF. The DNA of the CDR3 is TGTGCCAGCAGTGAAGGGCAGGATAGAGGCTACACCTTC.

CDR3 protein: CASSPPSSYNEQFF. The DNA for the CDR3 is TGTGCCAGCAGCCCCCCAAGCTCCTACAATGAGCAGTTCTTC. The chain has TRBV14 and TRBJ2-1; D unresolved. The CDR3 loop spans 14 amino acids. V gave up 4 bases and J gave up 0 bases, with 7 bases separating them. Germline values: CDR1 SGHDN, CDR2 FVKESK. Full variable domain (outside the CDR3, taken from reference TRBV14 and TRBJ2-1): EAGVTQFPSHSVIEKGQTVTLRCDPISGHDNLYWYRRVMGKEIKFLLHFVKESKQDESGMPNNRFLAERTGGTYSTLKVQPAELEDSGVYFCASSPPSSYNEQFFGPGTRLTVL.

The chain recombines TRBV28 with TRBJ2-7; 9 bases map to TRBD1. J lost 4 bases, V lost 6 bases, and 10 bases had no gene match. The germline V gene encodes CDR1 MDHEN and CDR2 SYDVKM. The CDR3 length is 15 residues. The CDR3 DNA is TGTGCCAGCAGACACTCCGGGACAGGGTTATACGAGCAGTACTTC. Its translation is CASRHSGTGLYEQYF.

This clone was observed once. The chain has TRBV30 and TRBJ1-3; 10 bases are a match to TRBD1. The V gene's germline CDR1 is GTSNPN and CDR2 SVGIG (reference sequence). The CDR3 spans 16 residues. After removal of 5 bases from V and 3 bases from J, the junction contained 10 bases not matched to a gene. CDR3 loop: CAWGARQGAVGNTIYF. CDR3 nucleotides: TGTGCCTGGGGAGCCCGACAGGGGGCAGTTGGAAACACCATATATTTT.

This clone was seen just once. The chain links TRBV11-2 to TRBJ2-3; TRBD2 matches at 8 bases. The CDR3 consists of 14 residues. Trimming took 4 bases from V and 0 from J; bases not matched to a gene: 0. Germline V gene data show CDR1 as SGHAT and CDR2 as FQNNGV. In DNA form, the CDR3 reads TGTGCCAGCAGCTCTAGCGGGAGCACAGATACGCAGTATTTT. Translation: CASSSSGSTDTQYF.

The chain has TRBV29-1 and TRBJ2-5; 8 positions match TRBD2. In germline, CDR1 is SQVTM, CDR2 ANQGSEA. The CDR3 covers 12 residues. Trimming removed 4 bases from V and 5 bases from J; junction bases left unmatched: 3. As DNA, the CDR3 is TGCAGCGTTGCGGGGGGGCCGGAGACCCAGTACTTC. This gives the protein CSVAGGPETQYF.